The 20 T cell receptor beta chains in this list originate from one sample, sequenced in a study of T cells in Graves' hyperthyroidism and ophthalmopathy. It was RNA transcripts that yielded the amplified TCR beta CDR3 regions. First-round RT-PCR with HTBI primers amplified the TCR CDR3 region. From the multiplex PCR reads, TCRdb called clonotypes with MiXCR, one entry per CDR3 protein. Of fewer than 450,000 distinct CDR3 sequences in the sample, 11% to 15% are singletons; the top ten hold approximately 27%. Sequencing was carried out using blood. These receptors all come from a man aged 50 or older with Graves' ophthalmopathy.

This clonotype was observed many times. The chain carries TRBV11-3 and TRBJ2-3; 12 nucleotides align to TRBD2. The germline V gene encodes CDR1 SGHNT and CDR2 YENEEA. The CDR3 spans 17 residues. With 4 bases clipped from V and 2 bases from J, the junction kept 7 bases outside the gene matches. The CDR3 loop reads CASSSGTSGPYTDTQYF. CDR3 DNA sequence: TGTGCCAGCAGCTCCGGGACTAGCGGGCCTTACACAGATACGCAGTATTTT. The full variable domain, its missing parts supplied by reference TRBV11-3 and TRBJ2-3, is EAGVVQSPRYKIIEKKQPVAFWCNPISGHNTLYWYLQNLGQGPELLIRYENEEAVDDSQLPKDRFSAERLKGVDSTLKIQPAELGDSAVYLCASSSGTSGPYTDTQYFGPGTRLTVL.

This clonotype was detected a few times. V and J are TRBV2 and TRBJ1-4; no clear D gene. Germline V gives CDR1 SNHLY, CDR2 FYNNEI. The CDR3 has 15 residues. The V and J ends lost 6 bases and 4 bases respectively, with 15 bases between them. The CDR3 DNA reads TGTGCCAGCAGAGTAGAGGGCGCTAGTAATGAAAAACTGTTTTTT. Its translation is CASRVEGASNEKLFF.

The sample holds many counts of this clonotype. CDR3 bases: TGCGCCAGCAGCCAAGCCTCGACTAGCGGGCGTTACGAGCAGTACTTC. It translates to CASSQASTSGRYEQYF. The chain uses TRBV4-1 and TRBJ2-7, with TRBD2 matching over 10 bases. There are 16 residues in the CDR3. Looked up from germline, CDR1 is MGHRA and CDR2 is YSYEKL. V gave up 1 base and J gave up 4 bases; unmatched junction bases: 7.

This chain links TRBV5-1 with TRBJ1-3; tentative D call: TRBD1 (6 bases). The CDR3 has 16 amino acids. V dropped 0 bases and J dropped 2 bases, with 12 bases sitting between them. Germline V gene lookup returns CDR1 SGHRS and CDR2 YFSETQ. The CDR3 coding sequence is TGCGCCAGCAGCTTGGCCACAGGGATTGCTGGAAACACCATATATTTT. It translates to CASSLATGIAGNTIYF.

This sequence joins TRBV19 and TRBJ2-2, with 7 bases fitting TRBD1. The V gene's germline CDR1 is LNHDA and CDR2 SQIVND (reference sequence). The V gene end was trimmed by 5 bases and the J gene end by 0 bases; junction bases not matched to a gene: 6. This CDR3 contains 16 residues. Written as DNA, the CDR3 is TGTGCCAGTAGTCAACAGGGGCTCTCGAACACCGGGGAGCTGTTTTTT. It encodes CASSQQGLSNTGELFF.

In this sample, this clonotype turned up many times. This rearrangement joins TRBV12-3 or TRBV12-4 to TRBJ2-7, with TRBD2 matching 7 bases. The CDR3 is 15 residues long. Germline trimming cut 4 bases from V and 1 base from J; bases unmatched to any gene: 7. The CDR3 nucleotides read TGTGCCAGCAGTTATTCGGGGGGTAGGTCCTACGAGCAGTACTTC. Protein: CASSYSGGRSYEQYF.

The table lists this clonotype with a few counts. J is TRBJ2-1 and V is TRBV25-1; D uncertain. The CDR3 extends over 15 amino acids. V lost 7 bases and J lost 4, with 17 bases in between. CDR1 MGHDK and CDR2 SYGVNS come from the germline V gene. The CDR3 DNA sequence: TGTGCCAGCACCGAGACGGGCATTCTATACAATGAGCAGTTCTTC. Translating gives CASTETGILYNEQFF.

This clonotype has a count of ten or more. CDR3 amino acids: CASGRSRETQYF. CDR3 bases: TGTGCCAGCGGGAGAAGCCGTGAGACCCAGTACTTC. This sequence joins TRBV6-1 and TRBJ2-5; tentatively, D is TRBD2 (5 bases). The CDR3 spans 12 residues. The V gene's germline CDR1 is MNHNS and CDR2 SASEGT. Trimming cost V 8 bases and J 5 bases, with 12 bases left between them.

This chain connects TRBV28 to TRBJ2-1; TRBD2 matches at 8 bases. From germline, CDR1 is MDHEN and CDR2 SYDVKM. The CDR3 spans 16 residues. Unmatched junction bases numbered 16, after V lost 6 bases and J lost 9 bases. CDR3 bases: TGTGCCAGCAGATTAATAAGCGGGAGTGAGGCCAGTGAGCAGTTCTTC. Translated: CASRLISGSEASEQFF.

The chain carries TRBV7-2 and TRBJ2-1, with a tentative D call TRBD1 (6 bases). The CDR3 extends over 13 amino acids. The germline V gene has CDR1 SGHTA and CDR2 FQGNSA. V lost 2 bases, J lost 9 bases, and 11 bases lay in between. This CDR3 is CASSLNRAVEQFF. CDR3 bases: TGTGCCAGCAGCTTAAACAGGGCTGTTGAGCAGTTCTTC.

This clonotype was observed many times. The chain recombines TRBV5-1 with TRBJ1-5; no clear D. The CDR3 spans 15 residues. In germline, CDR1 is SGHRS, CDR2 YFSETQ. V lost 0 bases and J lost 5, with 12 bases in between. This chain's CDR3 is CASSLDGLNYQPQHF. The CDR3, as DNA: TGCGCCAGCAGCTTGGATGGCCTGAACTATCAGCCCCAGCATTTT.

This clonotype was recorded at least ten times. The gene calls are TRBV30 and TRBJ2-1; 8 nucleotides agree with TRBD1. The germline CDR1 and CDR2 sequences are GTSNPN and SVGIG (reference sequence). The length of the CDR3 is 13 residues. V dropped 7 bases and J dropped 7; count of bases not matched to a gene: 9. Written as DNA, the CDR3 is TGTGCCTCCACCCGGGACAGGCCAAATGAGCAGTTCTTC. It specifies CASTRDRPNEQFF.

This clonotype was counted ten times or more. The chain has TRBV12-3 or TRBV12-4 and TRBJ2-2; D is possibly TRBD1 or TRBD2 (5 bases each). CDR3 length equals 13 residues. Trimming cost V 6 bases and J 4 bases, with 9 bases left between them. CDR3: CASRPGPTGELFF. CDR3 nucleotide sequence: TGTGCCAGCAGGCCGGGACCCACCGGGGAGCTGTTTTTT.

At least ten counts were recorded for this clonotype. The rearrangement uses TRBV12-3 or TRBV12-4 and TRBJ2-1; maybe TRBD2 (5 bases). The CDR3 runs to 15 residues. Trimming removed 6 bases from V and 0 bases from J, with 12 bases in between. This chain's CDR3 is CASSPSPSSYNEQFF. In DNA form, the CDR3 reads TGTGCCAGCAGCCCTAGCCCGAGCTCCTACAATGAGCAGTTCTTC.

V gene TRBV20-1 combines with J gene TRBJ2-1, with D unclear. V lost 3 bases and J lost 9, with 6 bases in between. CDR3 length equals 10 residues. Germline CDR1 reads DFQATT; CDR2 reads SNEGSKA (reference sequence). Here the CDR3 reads CSASPFEQFF. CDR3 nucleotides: TGCAGTGCTAGCCCCTTTGAGCAGTTCTTC.

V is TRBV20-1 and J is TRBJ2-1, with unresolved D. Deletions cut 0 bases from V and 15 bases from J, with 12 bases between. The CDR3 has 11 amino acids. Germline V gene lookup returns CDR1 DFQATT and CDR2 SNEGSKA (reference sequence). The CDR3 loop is CSARENRVLFF. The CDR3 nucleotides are TGCAGTGCTAGAGAGAATAGGGTATTGTTCTTC.

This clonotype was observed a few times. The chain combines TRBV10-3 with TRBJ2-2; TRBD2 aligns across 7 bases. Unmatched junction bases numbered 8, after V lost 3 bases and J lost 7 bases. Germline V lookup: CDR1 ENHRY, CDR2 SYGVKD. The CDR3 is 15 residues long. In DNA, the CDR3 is TGTGCCATCAGTGATATCGGGGAGGGAAACGGGGAGCTGTTTTTT. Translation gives CAISDIGEGNGELFF.

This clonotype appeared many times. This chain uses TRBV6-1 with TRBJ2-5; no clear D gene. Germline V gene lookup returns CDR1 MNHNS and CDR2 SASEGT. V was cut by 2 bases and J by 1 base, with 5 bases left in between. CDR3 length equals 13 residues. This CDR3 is CASSEISQETQYF. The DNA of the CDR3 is TGTGCCAGCAGTGAAATCAGCCAAGAGACCCAGTACTTC.

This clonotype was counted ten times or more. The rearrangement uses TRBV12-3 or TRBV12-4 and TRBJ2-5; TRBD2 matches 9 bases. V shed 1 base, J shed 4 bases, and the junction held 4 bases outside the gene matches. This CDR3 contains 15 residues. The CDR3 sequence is CASSLVAGVRETQYF. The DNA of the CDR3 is TGTGCCAGCAGTTTAGTAGCGGGGGTGAGAGAGACCCAGTACTTC.

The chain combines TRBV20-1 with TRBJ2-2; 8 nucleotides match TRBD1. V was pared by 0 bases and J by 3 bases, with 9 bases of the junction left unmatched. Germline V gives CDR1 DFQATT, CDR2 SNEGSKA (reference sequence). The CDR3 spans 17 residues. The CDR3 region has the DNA TGCAGTGCTAGAGACTCCGGACAGGGTGTCGACACCGGGGAGCTGTTTTTT. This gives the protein CSARDSGQGVDTGELFF.